Detailed here is one T cell receptor (beta chain). This sample is drawn from a study of blood T cell repertoires in COVID-19. Study overall: Samples came from the United States, Italy and Spain, spanning acute and convalescent COVID-19.

The CDR3 is 17 residues long. V was cut by 0 bases and J by 1 base, with 17 bases left in between. Germline V gene data show CDR1 as SGHDT and CDR2 as YYEEEE. Using immunoSEQ multiplex PCR, the repertoire was profiled, and TCRdb retains in-frame clones only, with some absent. The sample shows 310,000 or so clones, 70% to 90% of them seen only once. The clonotype originates from a woman younger than 45 who had recovered from COVID-19. Sequenced: peripheral blood. This rearrangement joins TRBV5-6 to TRBJ2-7; D perhaps matches TRBD2 (6 bases). The CDR3 here is CASSLAREVFDSYEQYF. CDR3 nucleotide sequence: TGTGCCAGCAGCTTGGCCAGGGAGGTCTTTGATTCCTACGAGCAGTACTTC.